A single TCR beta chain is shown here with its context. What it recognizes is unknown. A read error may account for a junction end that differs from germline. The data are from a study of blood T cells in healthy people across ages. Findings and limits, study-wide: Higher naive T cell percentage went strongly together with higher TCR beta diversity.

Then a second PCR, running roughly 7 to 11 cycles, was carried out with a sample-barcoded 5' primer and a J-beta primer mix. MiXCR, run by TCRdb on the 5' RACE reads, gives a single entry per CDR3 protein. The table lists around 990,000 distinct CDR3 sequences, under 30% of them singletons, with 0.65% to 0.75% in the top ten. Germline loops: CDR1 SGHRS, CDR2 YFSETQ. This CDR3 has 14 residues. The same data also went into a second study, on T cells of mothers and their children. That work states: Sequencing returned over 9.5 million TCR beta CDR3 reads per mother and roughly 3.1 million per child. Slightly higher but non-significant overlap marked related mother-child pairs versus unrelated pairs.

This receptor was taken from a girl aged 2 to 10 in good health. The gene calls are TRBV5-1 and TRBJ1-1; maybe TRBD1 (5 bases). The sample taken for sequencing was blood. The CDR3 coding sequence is TGCGCCAGAAGCTTGGAGGGGCGGAACACTGAAGCTTTCTTT. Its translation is CARSLEGRNTEAFF.